This entry describes one T cell receptor beta chain. This record comes from a study of T-cell memory formation after mild COVID-19. CDR1 and CDR2 (germline): SGHVS, FNYEAQ. V was pared by 5 bases and J by 2 bases, with 4 bases of the junction left unmatched. The CDR3 is 14 amino acids. MiXCR, run by TCRdb on the 5' RACE reads, gives a single entry per CDR3 protein. The table includes 25,000 to 35,000 distinct CDR3 sequences, roughly 12% detected once. The source material was PBMCs or a T cell subset sorted from them (not recorded which). The source of this sequence is an adult woman who had mild COVID-19 (a few samples of this study predate the infection). Cell type and time point are not known. V usage is TRBV7-6 and J usage is TRBJ2-3, with 7 nucleotides matching TRBD1. The CDR3 protein is CASSRQGITDTQYF. The CDR3 bases are TGTGCCAGCAGCCGACAGGGAATCACAGATACGCAGTATTTT.